This section outlines one T cell receptor (beta chain) sequence together with its context. This record comes from a study of control samples from healthy donors and cancer patients. This table comes from immunoSEQ multiplex PCR, and its TCRdb copy is limited to in-frame clones, with some not included. The data hold around 110,000 clones, with around 91% observed a single time. The CDR3 runs to 18 residues. CDR1 is MDHEN, CDR2 SYDVKM, per germline. The V end was cut by 1 base, the J end by 2 bases, with 19 bases between. The rearrangement joins TRBV28 to TRBJ2-3, with TRBD2 as a possible D gene (5 bases). This clonotype was sampled from a woman aged 50 to 65 with colorectal cancer. The sequenced sample consisted of PBMCs. Here the CDR3 DNA reads TGTGCCAGCAGTTTATTAGTCTCCCGTAGCGAATACACAGATACGCAGTATTTT. Protein product: CASSLLVSRSEYTDTQYF.